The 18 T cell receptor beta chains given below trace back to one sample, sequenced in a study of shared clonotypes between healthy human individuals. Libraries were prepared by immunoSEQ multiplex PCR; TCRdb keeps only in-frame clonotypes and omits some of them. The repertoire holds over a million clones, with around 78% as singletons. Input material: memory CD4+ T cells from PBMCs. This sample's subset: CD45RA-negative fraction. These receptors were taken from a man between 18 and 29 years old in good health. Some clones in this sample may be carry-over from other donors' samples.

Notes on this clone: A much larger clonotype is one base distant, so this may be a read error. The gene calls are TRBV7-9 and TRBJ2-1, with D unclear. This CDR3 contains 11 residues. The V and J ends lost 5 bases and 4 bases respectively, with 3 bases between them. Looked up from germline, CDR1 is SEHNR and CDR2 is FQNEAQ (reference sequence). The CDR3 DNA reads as TGTGCCAGCAGCCCGTACAATGAGCAGTTCTTC. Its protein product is CASSPYNEQFF.

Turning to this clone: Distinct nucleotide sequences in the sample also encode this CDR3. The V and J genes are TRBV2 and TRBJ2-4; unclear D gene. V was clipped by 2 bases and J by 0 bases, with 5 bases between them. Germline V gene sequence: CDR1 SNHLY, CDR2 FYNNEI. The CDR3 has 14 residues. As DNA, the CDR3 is TGTGCCAGCAGTGAACGTTTAGCCAAAAACATTCAGTACTTC. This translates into CASSERLAKNIQYF.

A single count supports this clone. CDR3 nucleotide sequence: TGTGCCAGCAGCACACAGGGATGGATAAATCAGCCCCAGCATTTT. This translates into CASSTQGWINQPQHF. The chain has TRBV28 and TRBJ1-5; a weak D match, TRBD1 (6 bases). CDR3 length: 15 amino acids. V lost 6 bases and J 4 bases, leaving 16 bases between the germline ends. In germline, CDR1 is MDHEN, CDR2 SYDVKM.

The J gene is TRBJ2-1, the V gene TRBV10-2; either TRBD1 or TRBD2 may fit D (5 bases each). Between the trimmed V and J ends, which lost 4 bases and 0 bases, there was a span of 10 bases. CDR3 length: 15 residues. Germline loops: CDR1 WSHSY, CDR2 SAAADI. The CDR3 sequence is CASSGGRYSYNEQFF. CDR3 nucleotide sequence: TGCGCCAGCAGTGGGGGACGTTACTCCTACAATGAGCAGTTCTTC.

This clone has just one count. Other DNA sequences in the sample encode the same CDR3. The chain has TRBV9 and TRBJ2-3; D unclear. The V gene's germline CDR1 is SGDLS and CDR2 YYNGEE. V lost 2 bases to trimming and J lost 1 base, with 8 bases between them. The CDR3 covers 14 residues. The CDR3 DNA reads TGTGCCAGCAGCGTCGGCTCCCGCACAGATACGCAGTATTTT. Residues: CASSVGSRTDTQYF.

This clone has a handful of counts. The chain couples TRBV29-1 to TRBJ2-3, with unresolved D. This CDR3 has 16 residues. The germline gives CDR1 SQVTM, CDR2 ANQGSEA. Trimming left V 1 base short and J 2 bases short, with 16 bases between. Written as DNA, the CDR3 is TGCAGCGTTGAAGGGGGAACAAACCGATACACAGATACGCAGTATTTT. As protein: CSVEGGTNRYTDTQYF.

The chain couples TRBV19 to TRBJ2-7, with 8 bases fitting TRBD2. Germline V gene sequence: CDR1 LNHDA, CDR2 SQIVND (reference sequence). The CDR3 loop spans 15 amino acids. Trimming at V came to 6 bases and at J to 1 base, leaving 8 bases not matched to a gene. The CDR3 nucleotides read TGTGCCAGTAGGTCGGCGGGAGGTTCTTCCTACGAGCAGTACTTC. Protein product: CASRSAGGSSYEQYF.

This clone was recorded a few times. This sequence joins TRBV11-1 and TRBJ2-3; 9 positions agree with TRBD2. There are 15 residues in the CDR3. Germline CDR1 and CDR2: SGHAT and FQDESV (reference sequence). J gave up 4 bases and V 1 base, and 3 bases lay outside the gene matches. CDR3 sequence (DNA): TGTGCCAGCAGCTTAGGAGGCGGGAGGGCAGATACGCAGTATTTT. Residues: CASSLGGGRADTQYF.

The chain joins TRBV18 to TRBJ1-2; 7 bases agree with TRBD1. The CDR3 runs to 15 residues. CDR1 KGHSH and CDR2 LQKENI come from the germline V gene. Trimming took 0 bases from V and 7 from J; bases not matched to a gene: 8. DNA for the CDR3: TGTGCCAGCTCACCACCTGGAGGGGGCCCCACTGGCTACACCTTC. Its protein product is CASSPPGGGPTGYTF.

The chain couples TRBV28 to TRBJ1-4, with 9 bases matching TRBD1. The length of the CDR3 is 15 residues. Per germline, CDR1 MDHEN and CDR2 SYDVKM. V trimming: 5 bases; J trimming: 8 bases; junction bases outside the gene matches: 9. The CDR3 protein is CASSQQGASAEKLFF. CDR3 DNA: TGTGCCAGCAGTCAACAGGGGGCTTCCGCGGAAAAACTGTTTTTT.

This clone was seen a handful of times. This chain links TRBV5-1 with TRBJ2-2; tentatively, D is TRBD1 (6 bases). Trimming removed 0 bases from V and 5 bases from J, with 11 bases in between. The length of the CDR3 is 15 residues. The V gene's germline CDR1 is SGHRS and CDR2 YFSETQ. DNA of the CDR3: TGCGCCAGCAGCTTGGAACAGGGAATAACCGGGGAGCTGTTTTTT. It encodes CASSLEQGITGELFF. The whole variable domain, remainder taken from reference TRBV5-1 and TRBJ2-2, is KAGVTQTPRYLIKTRGQQVTLSCSPISGHRSVSWYQQTPGQGLQFLFEYFSETQRNKGNFPGRFSGRQFSNSRSEMNVSTLELGDSALYLCASSLEQGITGELFFGEGSRLTVL.

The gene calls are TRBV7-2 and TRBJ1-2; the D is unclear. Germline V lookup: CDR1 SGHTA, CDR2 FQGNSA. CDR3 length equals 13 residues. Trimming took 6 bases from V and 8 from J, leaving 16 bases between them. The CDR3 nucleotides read TGTGCCAGCAGAAGTCGGGGTTTAGAGGGCTACACCTTC. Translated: CASRSRGLEGYTF.

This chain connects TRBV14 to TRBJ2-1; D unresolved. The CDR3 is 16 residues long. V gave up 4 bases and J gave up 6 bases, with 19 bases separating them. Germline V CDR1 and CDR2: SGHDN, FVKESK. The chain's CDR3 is CASSRVGRLERNEQFF. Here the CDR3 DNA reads TGTGCCAGCAGCCGGGTCGGTAGGCTAGAACGCAATGAGCAGTTCTTC.

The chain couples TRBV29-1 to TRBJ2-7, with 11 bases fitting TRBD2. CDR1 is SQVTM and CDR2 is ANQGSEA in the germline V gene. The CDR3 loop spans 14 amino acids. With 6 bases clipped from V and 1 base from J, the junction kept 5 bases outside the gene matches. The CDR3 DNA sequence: TGCAGCGTCGCAACTAGCGGGAGTTCCTACGAGCAGTACTTC. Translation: CSVATSGSSYEQYF.

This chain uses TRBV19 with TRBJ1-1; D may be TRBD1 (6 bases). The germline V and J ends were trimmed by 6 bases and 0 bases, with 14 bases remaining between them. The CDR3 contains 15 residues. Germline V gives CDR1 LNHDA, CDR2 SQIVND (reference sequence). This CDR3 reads CASSTGLQVNTEAFF. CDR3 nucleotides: TGTGCCAGTAGCACAGGGTTACAGGTGAACACTGAAGCTTTCTTT. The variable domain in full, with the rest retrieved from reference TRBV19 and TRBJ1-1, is DGGITQSPKYLFRKEGQNVTLSCEQNLNHDAMYWYRQDPGQGLRLIYYSQIVNDFQKGDIAEGYSVSREKKESFPLTVTSAQKNPTAFYLCASSTGLQVNTEAFFGQGTRLTVV.

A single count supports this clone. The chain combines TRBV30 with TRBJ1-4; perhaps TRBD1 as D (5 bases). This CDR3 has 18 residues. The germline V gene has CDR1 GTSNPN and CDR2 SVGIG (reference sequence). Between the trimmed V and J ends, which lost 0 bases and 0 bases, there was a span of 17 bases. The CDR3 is CAWSVRPRVRATNEKLFF. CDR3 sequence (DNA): TGTGCCTGGAGTGTACGTCCCAGGGTCCGTGCAACTAATGAAAAACTGTTTTTT. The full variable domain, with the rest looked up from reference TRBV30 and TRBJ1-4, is SQTIHQWPATLVQPVGSPLSLECTVEGTSNPNLYWYRQAAGRGLQLLFYSVGIGQISSEVPQNLSASRPQDRQFILSSKKLLLSDSGFYLCAWSVRPRVRATNEKLFFGSGTQLSVL.

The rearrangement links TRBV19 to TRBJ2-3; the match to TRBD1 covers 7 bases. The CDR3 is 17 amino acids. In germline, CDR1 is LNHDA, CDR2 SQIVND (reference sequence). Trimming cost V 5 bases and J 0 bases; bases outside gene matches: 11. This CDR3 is CASSDSLEGQSTDTQYF. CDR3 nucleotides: TGTGCCAGTAGTGATTCCCTCGAGGGACAGAGCACAGATACGCAGTATTTT.

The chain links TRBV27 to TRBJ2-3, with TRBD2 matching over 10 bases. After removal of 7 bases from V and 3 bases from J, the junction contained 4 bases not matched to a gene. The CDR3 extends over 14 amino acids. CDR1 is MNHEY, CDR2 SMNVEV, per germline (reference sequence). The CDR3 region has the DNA TGTGCCAGCACTCCAGCGGGGGGGACAGATACGCAGTATTTT. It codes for CASTPAGGTDTQYF.